This T cell receptor beta chain stems from a study of tumor-infiltrating lymphocytes in primary liver carcinoma. At the level of the study: The patient population consisted of men and women between 30 and 69 years of age. Yields of productive TCRbeta reads ranged from roughly 3.5 to 7.5 million per sample and were similar across tissue types.

A note on this clonotype: What it binds is unknown. Relative to the germline gene, one junction end is altered; a read error may explain this.

Regarding the study as a whole: Only about 7-25% of top clones were detected in each of the five tumor regions. Top-250-clone fractions were significantly higher in tumors than in blood (p = 0.039).

A primer in the constant region served to generate TCR beta cDNA from approximately 450 ng of total RNA. Slightly modified ARM-PCR with three nested multiplex PCR rounds yielded TCR beta libraries. It was with TRBV1-TRBV30 forward primers and a C-beta reverse primer that the first two PCR rounds were run, at roughly 10 cycles each. Each CDR3 protein is one row after TCRdb ran MiXCR on the multiplex PCR reads. This sample carries under 110,000 distinct CDR3 sequences, about 63% of them seen once, and the ten largest clones take around 10%. This CDR3 has 17 amino acids. Germline CDR1 is SGHAT and CDR2 is FQNNGV. Unsorted bulk tissue (roughly 17-32 mg) underwent RNA and DNA co-extraction.

The chain couples TRBV11-2 to TRBJ2-3; TRBD2 agrees at 10 bases. What was sequenced was liver tumor tissue from sampling region 2. Subset given: tumor region T2, inferior pole. The receptor was derived from a woman aged 60-75 years with primary liver carcinoma and hepatitis B virus infection. The CDR3 nucleotides are TGTGCAAGCAGCTTAGGGGGACTAGCGTACACGTCAGGTACGCAGTATTTT. It encodes CASSLGGLAYTSGTQYF.